Each of the 8 T cell receptor beta chains below was sequenced from the same sample in a study of cytomegalovirus exposure and HLA in healthy donors. 60 Vbeta and 13 Jbeta primers were used in PCR. TCRdb's table, derived via immunoSEQ multiplex PCR, lists solely in-frame clones and lacks some. This sample has about 160,000 clones, with about three quarters found just once. The specimen sequenced was PBMCs. These receptors were obtained from a woman aged 35 to 49 in good health and CMV-seropositive.

The chain carries TRBV27 and TRBJ1-1, with D unclear. The CDR3 contains 14 residues. V lost 4 bases to trimming and J lost 2 bases, with 11 bases between them. The germline V gene encodes CDR1 MNHEY and CDR2 SMNVEV (reference sequence). In DNA, the CDR3 is TGTGCCAGCAGTTCACCGTCAGTTAACACTGAAGCTTTCTTT. Its protein is CASSSPSVNTEAFF.

CDR3 protein: CASSLAGRAGEQYF. The CDR3, as DNA: TGTGCCAGCAGCTTAGCTGGCAGGGCGGGGGAGCAGTACTTC. This sequence joins TRBV7-2 and TRBJ2-7; maybe TRBD2 (6 bases). The germline V and J ends were trimmed by 0 bases and 7 bases, with 13 bases remaining between them. Looked up from germline, CDR1 is SGHTA and CDR2 is FQGNSA. The CDR3 length is 14 residues.

This clone has only a few counts. The V gene is TRBV5-1, the J gene TRBJ2-7; D perhaps matches TRBD1 (7 bases). CDR3 length equals 15 residues. Germline CDR1 and CDR2: SGHRS and YFSETQ. V dropped 5 bases and J dropped 0 bases, with 15 bases sitting between them. The chain's CDR3 is CASRIGGTASYEQYF. The CDR3 bases are TGCGCCAGCAGGATTGGAGGGACAGCCTCCTACGAGCAGTACTTC.

The chain employs TRBV7-2 and TRBJ1-1, with 7 bases identical to TRBD1. CDR1 is SGHTA and CDR2 is FQGNSA in the germline V gene. Trimming took 5 bases from V and 7 from J; bases not matched to a gene: 10. This CDR3 is built from 14 residues. The CDR3 reads CASSPARQGFEAFF. DNA for the CDR3: TGTGCCAGCAGCCCCGCGCGACAGGGTTTTGAAGCTTTCTTT.

CDR3 amino acids: CASSFLAGGPWNEQFF. The CDR3 nucleotides are TGCGCCAGCAGCTTCCTAGCGGGGGGCCCTTGGAATGAGCAGTTCTTC. The V gene is TRBV5-1, the J gene TRBJ2-1; TRBD2 matches 11 bases. Trimming took 2 bases from V and 7 from J; bases not matched to a gene: 8. Germline values: CDR1 SGHRS, CDR2 YFSETQ. This CDR3 comprises 16 residues.

This chain links TRBV14 with TRBJ2-7; TRBD2 matches 10 bases. The CDR3 runs 16 residues. The germline gives CDR1 SGHDN, CDR2 FVKESK. Losses at the gene ends were 0 bases for V and 3 bases for J; bases not matched to a gene: 5. In DNA, the CDR3 is TGTGCCAGCAGCCAAGATCGACTAGCGGGCGTCTACGAGCAGTACTTC. Its protein is CASSQDRLAGVYEQYF.

This chain connects TRBV6-5 to TRBJ1-1; D is ambiguous. The CDR3 length is 13 residues. Per germline, CDR1 MNHEY and CDR2 SVGAGI. Trimming pared 6 bases from V and 11 bases from J, leaving 19 bases between. The DNA for the CDR3 is TGTGCCAGCAGGGAAACCAGGCCCGGCGGGGCTTTCTTT. This translates into CASRETRPGGAFF.

The CDR3 nucleotides read TGTGCCAGCAGTCTCGGGTCCTCCGGGAGTCATGGCTACACCTTC. As protein: CASSLGSSGSHGYTF. The chain has TRBV6-5 and TRBJ1-2, with D unclear. Trimming removed 5 bases from V and 6 bases from J, with 19 bases in between. The CDR3 is 15 residues long. Per the germline V gene, CDR1 is MNHEY and CDR2 is SVGAGI.